The 30 T cell receptor beta chains below all came from one sample that was sequenced in a study of T-cell memory formation after mild COVID-19. TCRdb re-analysed the 5' RACE reads in MiXCR, keeping a single row per CDR3 protein. Counted here are under 300,000 distinct CDR3 sequences, approximately 8.4% occurring once; the ten biggest clones make up around a fifth. Sample: PBMCs or a T cell subset sorted from them (not recorded which). The receptors stem from a man younger than 30 who had mild COVID-19 (a few samples of this study predate the infection). Cell type and time point are not known.

This clonotype has at least ten counts. The chain has TRBV7-8 and TRBJ2-3; D is possibly TRBD2 (6 bases). Germline CDR1 is SGHVS and CDR2 is FQNEAQ. Between the trimmed V and J ends, which lost 4 bases and 3 bases, there was a span of 17 bases. The CDR3 is 16 amino acids. The CDR3 DNA is TGTGCCAGCAGCTACAGAGGGGTGGGGGGAACAGATACGCAGTATTTT. Its protein is CASSYRGVGGTDTQYF.

This sequence joins TRBV28 and TRBJ2-3; 10 positions match TRBD2. The germline CDR1 and CDR2 sequences are MDHEN and SYDVKM. CDR3 length: 13 amino acids. Trimming cost V 6 bases and J 4 bases; bases outside gene matches: 1. CDR3 residues: CASRTSGADTQYF. The CDR3 nucleotides are TGTGCCAGCAGAACTAGCGGGGCAGATACGCAGTATTTT.

This clonotype was seen ten or more times. The chain uses TRBV28 and TRBJ2-3, with 7 bases aligning to TRBD2. V shed 2 bases and J 5 bases; nucleotides not matched to a gene: 10. Germline V gene data show CDR1 as MDHEN and CDR2 as SYDVKM. The CDR3 runs to 16 residues. The CDR3 region has the DNA TGTGCCAGCAGTTTAGCAGGCGGAATAGCGGGAGATACGCAGTATTTT. Translating it yields CASSLAGGIAGDTQYF.

The rearrangement joins TRBV7-2 to TRBJ1-6, with TRBD1 identical over 7 bases. Germline V gives CDR1 SGHTA, CDR2 FQGNSA. The CDR3 runs to 12 residues. J lost 11 bases, V lost 5 bases, and 3 bases had no gene match. The CDR3 here is CASSIQGTPLHF. The CDR3 DNA follows: TGTGCCAGCAGCATACAGGGGACACCCCTCCACTTT.

This clonotype occurred a few times. The chain employs TRBV27 and TRBJ1-3; possibly TRBD1 for D (6 bases). There are 16 residues in the CDR3. V lost 4 bases, J lost 3 bases, and 16 bases lay in between. Germline V gene data show CDR1 as MNHEY and CDR2 as SMNVEV (reference sequence). The CDR3 coding sequence is TGTGCCAGCAGTTCCAGAACCGGACAGCGTGGAAACACCATATATTTT. It codes for CASSSRTGQRGNTIYF.

The V call is TRBV20-1, the J call TRBJ1-6, with D unresolved. The CDR3 spans 14 residues. CDR1 DFQATT and CDR2 SNEGSKA come from the germline V gene (reference sequence). Deletions cut 3 bases from V and 10 bases from J, with 16 bases between. The CDR3 bases are TGCAGTGCTAGGTCTGAGGGCTGGGGATCACCCCTCCACTTT. The encoded protein is CSARSEGWGSPLHF.

This clonotype has only a few counts. The chain carries TRBV5-1 and TRBJ1-4; no definite D call. V shed 5 bases and J shed 3 bases, with 14 bases lying between them. Germline V gene data show CDR1 as SGHRS and CDR2 as YFSETQ. The CDR3 runs to 15 residues. For the CDR3, the DNA is TGCGCCAGCAGTTCCCCGGAGGGCTCTAATGAAAAACTGTTTTTT. This codes for CASSSPEGSNEKLFF.

This clonotype was counted many times. The V gene is TRBV5-1, the J gene TRBJ2-3; 9 positions match TRBD2. The CDR3 length is 16 residues. Looked up from germline, CDR1 is SGHRS and CDR2 is YFSETQ. Trimming cost V 4 bases and J 0 bases; bases outside gene matches: 6. CDR3 DNA sequence: TGCGCCAGCAGCCTCCGACTAGCGGCTAGCACAGATACGCAGTATTTT. Its translation is CASSLRLAASTDTQYF. Combining the CDR3 with reference TRBV5-1 and TRBJ2-3 gives the whole variable domain KAGVTQTPRYLIKTRGQQVTLSCSPISGHRSVSWYQQTPGQGLQFLFEYFSETQRNKGNFPGRFSGRQFSNSRSEMNVSTLELGDSALYLCASSLRLAASTDTQYFGPGTRLTVL.

The chain uses TRBV12-3 or TRBV12-4 and TRBJ2-3, with 10 bases matching TRBD2. With V trimmed by 6 bases and J by 8 bases, 14 bases remained unmatched. The CDR3 contains 16 residues. In DNA, the CDR3 is TGTGCCAGCAGCCACCTAGCGGGGGAGATACCAAGTACGCAGTATTTT. This translates into CASSHLAGEIPSTQYF.

The rearrangement joins TRBV5-1 to TRBJ2-5; tentatively, D is TRBD1 or TRBD2 (5 bases each). CDR3 length: 15 amino acids. Looked up from germline, CDR1 is SGHRS and CDR2 is YFSETQ. With 3 bases removed from V and 0 bases from J, the gap between germline ends came to 12 bases. CDR3 in amino acids: CASSSTGTDQETQYF. For the CDR3, the DNA is TGCGCCAGCAGCTCGACCGGGACGGACCAAGAGACCCAGTACTTC.

This clonotype was seen more than once but under ten times. The rearrangement links TRBV5-1 to TRBJ2-7; D is unresolved. Germline assignment: CDR1 SGHRS and CDR2 YFSETQ. The ends were cut back, 0 bases at V and 0 bases at J, with 13 bases in the middle. This CDR3 region has 16 residues. The CDR3 region has the DNA TGCGCCAGCAGCTTGGGTGGACCCACGGGCTCCTACGAGCAGTACTTC. Translated: CASSLGGPTGSYEQYF.

This chain joins TRBV3-1 and TRBJ1-2; tentative D call: TRBD1 (5 bases). CDR1 and CDR2 from the germline V gene are LGHDT and YNNKEL (reference sequence). The CDR3 sequence is 14 residues long. The germline V and J ends were trimmed by 1 base and 7 bases, with 13 bases remaining between them. The CDR3 DNA reads as TGTGCCAGCAGCCAAGCATCCCTCGGGGGTGGCTACACCTTC. Its protein product is CASSQASLGGGYTF. The full variable domain, its missing parts supplied by reference TRBV3-1 and TRBJ1-2, is DTAVSQTPKYLVTQMGNDKSIKCEQNLGHDTMYWYKQDSKKFLKIMFSYNNKELIINETVPNRFSPKSPDKAHLNLHINSLELGDSAVYFCASSQASLGGGYTFGSGTRLTVV.

This clonotype was seen more than once but under ten times. This rearrangement joins TRBV20-1 to TRBJ2-1, with 7 bases fitting TRBD2. CDR1 and CDR2 from the germline V gene are DFQATT and SNEGSKA (reference sequence). The CDR3 totals 12 residues. CDR3 residues: CTPSGDYNEQFF. CDR3 sequence (DNA): TGCACCCCTAGCGGCGACTACAATGAGCAGTTCTTC.

The chain employs TRBV6-5 and TRBJ2-3, with D tentatively TRBD2 (6 bases). Trimming took off 0 bases at V and 3 bases at J, with 13 bases between the two ends. Germline V gene lookup returns CDR1 MNHEY and CDR2 SVGAGI. The CDR3 runs 16 residues. CDR3 residues: CASSYSSGFGTDTQYF. CDR3 sequence (DNA): TGTGCCAGCAGTTACTCCAGCGGGTTCGGTACAGATACGCAGTATTTT.

This sequence joins TRBV18 and TRBJ1-4; the D is unclear. Germline values: CDR1 KGHSH, CDR2 LQKENI. Trimming cost V 6 bases and J 5 bases, with 7 bases left between them. CDR3 size: 12 residues. The chain's CDR3 is CASSRRNEKLFF. CDR3 DNA: TGTGCCAGCTCCCGACGGAATGAAAAACTGTTTTTT.

The chain employs TRBV6-5 and TRBJ2-1, with 9 bases fitting TRBD2. Trimming at V came to 2 bases and at J to 7 bases, leaving 6 bases not matched to a gene. CDR1 is MNHEY and CDR2 is SVGAGI in the germline V gene. The CDR3 spans 15 residues. The DNA of the CDR3 is TGTGCCAGCAGTTACCGCGGGGGGGCGGGGAATGAGCAGTTCTTC. This translates into CASSYRGGAGNEQFF.

This chain uses TRBV3-1 with TRBJ2-7; unclear D gene. The germline V gene encodes CDR1 LGHDT and CDR2 YNNKEL (reference sequence). The V gene lost 6 bases and the J gene lost 6 bases, with 15 bases spanning the gap. CDR3 length equals 13 residues. The DNA of the CDR3 is TGTGCCAGCAGAGCACGAAGTAGGAGCGAGCAGTACTTC. Translated, it gives CASRARSRSEQYF.

In regard to this clonotype: At one end the junction does not follow the germline gene, possibly because of a read error. The rearrangement uses TRBV5-1 and TRBJ2-3, with TRBD2 matching 9 bases. This CDR3 has 15 amino acids. Germline V gene lookup returns CDR1 SGHRS and CDR2 YFSETQ. The chain's CDR3 is CASSSTAGGTDTQCF. CDR3 nucleotide sequence: TGCGCCAGCAGCTCTACAGCGGGGGGCACAGATACGCAGTGTTTT.

This clonotype was seen a few times. V gene TRBV6-5 combines with J gene TRBJ2-2, with 12 bases identical to TRBD2. Germline trimming cut 6 bases from V and 7 bases from J; bases unmatched to any gene: 12. This CDR3 is built from 17 residues. CDR1 MNHEY and CDR2 SVGAGI come from the germline V gene. CDR3 bases: TGTGCCAGCAGGCCCCAGCCTAGCGGGGGGGCAATCGGGGAGCTGTTTTTT. Its protein product is CASRPQPSGGAIGELFF.

The gene calls are TRBV5-1 and TRBJ2-2; unclear D gene. Germline loops: CDR1 SGHRS, CDR2 YFSETQ. V was cut by 1 base and J by 7 bases, with 17 bases left in between. CDR3 size: 16 residues. For the CDR3, the DNA is TGCGCCAGCAGCTTGTCATGGGGTCTCTCAAGCGGGGAGCTGTTTTTT. Translated: CASSLSWGLSSGELFF.

This clonotype was counted at least ten times. The CDR3 nucleotides read TGCGCCAGCAGCTTTACGGGGGTGAGGGACAATGAGCAGTTCTTC. Encoded protein: CASSFTGVRDNEQFF. V is TRBV5-1 and J is TRBJ2-1; D is possibly TRBD2 (6 bases). The V and J ends lost 2 bases and 5 bases respectively, with 14 bases between them. The CDR3 totals 15 residues. Germline V gene sequence: CDR1 SGHRS, CDR2 YFSETQ.

The CDR3 here is CAILGDTDTQYF. Written as DNA, the CDR3 is TGTGCCATCCTCGGGGACACAGATACGCAGTATTTT. The chain recombines TRBV10-3 with TRBJ2-3, with D tentatively TRBD2 (5 bases). The CDR3 has 12 amino acids. The germline V gene has CDR1 ENHRY and CDR2 SYGVKD. With 8 bases removed from V and 2 bases from J, the gap between germline ends came to 8 bases.

The chain combines TRBV29-1 with TRBJ2-1, with D uncertain. CDR1 and CDR2 from the germline V gene are SQVTM and ANQGSEA. The V gene lost 6 bases and the J gene lost 10 bases, with 10 bases spanning the gap. The length of the CDR3 is 10 residues. CDR3 nucleotides: TGCAGCGTGCCCGGCCAAGAGCAGTTCTTC. The encoded protein is CSVPGQEQFF.

This clonotype occurred many times. V and J are TRBV4-1 and TRBJ1-5; D unclear. This CDR3 contains 15 residues. The germline V gene encodes CDR1 MGHRA and CDR2 YSYEKL. The V end was cut by 0 bases, the J end by 4 bases, with 10 bases between. CDR3 region: CASSQDSGINQPQHF. CDR3 sequence (DNA): TGCGCCAGCAGCCAAGATTCGGGGATTAATCAGCCCCAGCATTTT.

The genes are TRBV12-3 or TRBV12-4 and TRBJ2-7, with D tentatively TRBD2 (6 bases). V lost 5 bases, J lost 7 bases, and 18 bases lay in between. The CDR3 spans 14 residues. The CDR3 sequence is CASSLRLGSREQYF. CDR3 sequence (DNA): TGTGCCAGCAGTCTTAGACTAGGTTCGAGGGAGCAGTACTTC.

The chain is built from TRBV5-1 and TRBJ2-3; D is possibly TRBD2 (6 bases). The CDR3 runs to 16 residues. Deletions cut 6 bases from V and 0 bases from J, with 17 bases between. Looked up from germline, CDR1 is SGHRS and CDR2 is YFSETQ. CDR3 sequence (DNA): TGCGCCAGCAAGAAAGGTCGGGGGTCTAGCACAGATACGCAGTATTTT. This encodes CASKKGRGSSTDTQYF.

This clonotype showed up many times. The chain couples TRBV6-6 to TRBJ2-1; D not certain. Trimming left V 6 bases short and J 5 bases short, with 11 bases between. Germline CDR1 MNHNY, CDR2 SVGAGI (reference sequence). There are 13 residues in the CDR3. The CDR3 nucleotides are TGTGCCAGCAGCCTGGGCACACACAATGAGCAGTTCTTC. It specifies CASSLGTHNEQFF.

The chain carries TRBV6-6 and TRBJ2-3; 8 bases are shared with TRBD2. Trimming at V came to 2 bases and at J to 2 bases, leaving 12 bases not matched to a gene. CDR1 MNHNY and CDR2 SVGAGI come from the germline V gene (reference sequence). This CDR3 has 18 residues. The CDR3 DNA sequence: TGTGCCAGCAGTTACCTCCTTTTTACGGGGGGGGACACAGATACGCAGTATTTT. Residues: CASSYLLFTGGDTDTQYF.

The genes are TRBV6-2 or TRBV6-3 and TRBJ2-7; D is perhaps TRBD2 (5 bases). V was cut by 11 bases and J by 2 bases, with 16 bases left in between. The CDR3 runs 13 residues. The germline gives CDR1 MNHEY, CDR2 SVGEGT. Written as DNA, the CDR3 is TGTGCCCCTCGGGAACCGGGCCCCTACGAGCAGTACTTC. As protein: CAPREPGPYEQYF.

This clonotype appeared a few times. The V gene is TRBV7-2, the J gene TRBJ1-6; D perhaps matches TRBD1 (5 bases). The CDR3 has 14 amino acids. Germline lookup yields CDR1 SGHTA and CDR2 FQGNSA. V dropped 5 bases and J dropped 10 bases, with 15 bases sitting between them. The CDR3 nucleotides are TGTGCCAGCAGCCCCACCCGGGGGGACTCACCCCTCCACTTT. Encoded protein: CASSPTRGDSPLHF. The full variable domain, in which reference TRBV7-2 and TRBJ1-6 provide the parts outside the CDR3, is GAGVSQSPSNKVTEKGKDVELRCDPISGHTALYWYRQSLGQGLEFLIYFQGNSAPDKSGLPSDRFSAERTGGSVSTLTIQRTQQEDSAVYLCASSPTRGDSPLHFGNGTRLTVT.